This TCR beta chain was found in a study of vaccination and CD4 T cells after COVID-19. Study-level background: The convalescents, six males and four females, included two who were Hispanic.

This clonotype was counted a few times. The antigen remains unidentified. The study sequenced cultured CD4+ T cell DNA using the Oncomine TCR Beta short-read assay. Each CDR3 protein is one row after TCRdb ran MiXCR on the PCR reads. The table records approximately 8,400 distinct CDR3 sequences, roughly two thirds of them present only once. This sample's treatment: approximately nine-day PBMC culture with coronavirus spike peptide pools or control peptides (ViraFEST assay). These CD4+ T cells came from roughly eleven-day cultures by negative selection. The germline CDR1 and CDR2 sequences are MNHEY and SVGEGT. The CDR3 has 16 amino acids. Trimming stripped 0 bases from V and 8 bases from J, with 19 bases between.

The sample consisted of CD4+ T cells from blood, cultured in vitro. V and J are TRBV6-2 or TRBV6-3 and TRBJ1-2; no definite D call. This sequence originates from a human donor who had recovered from COVID-19. CDR3 bases: TGTGCCAGCAGTTACTCGCAAAGCGGACTAGCGAGGGGCTACACCTTC. Its translation: CASSYSQSGLARGYTF.